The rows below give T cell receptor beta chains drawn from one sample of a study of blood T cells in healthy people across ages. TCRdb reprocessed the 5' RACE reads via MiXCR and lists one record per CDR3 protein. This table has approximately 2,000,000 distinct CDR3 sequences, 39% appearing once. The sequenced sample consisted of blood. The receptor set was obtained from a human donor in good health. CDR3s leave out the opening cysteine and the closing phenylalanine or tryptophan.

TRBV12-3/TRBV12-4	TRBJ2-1	ASSLTDLYNEQF
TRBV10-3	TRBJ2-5	AISPGPPEETQY
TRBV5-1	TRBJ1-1	ASSLGGRGYTEAF
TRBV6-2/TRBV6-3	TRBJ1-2	ASSFAGLRKGGYT
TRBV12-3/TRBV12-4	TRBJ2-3	ASNIGGGTDTQY
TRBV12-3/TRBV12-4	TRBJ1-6	ASSWILLDRGVSPLH
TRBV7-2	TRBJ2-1	ASSLVQQGQF
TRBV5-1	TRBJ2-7	ASSPLEHLAYEQY
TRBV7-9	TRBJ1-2	ASSDPGQGNYGRT
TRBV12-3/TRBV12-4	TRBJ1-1	ASSLTGVGEAF
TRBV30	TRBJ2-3	AWSVLRADTQY
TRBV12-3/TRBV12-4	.	ASSFGGVYEQY
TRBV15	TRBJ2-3	ATSRYGTELYTQY
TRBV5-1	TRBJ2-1	ASSERTSGGSNEQF
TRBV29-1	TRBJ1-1	SVKTGGNTEAF
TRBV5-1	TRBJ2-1	ASSWTSYNEQF
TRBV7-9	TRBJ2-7	ASSSPTGIYEQY
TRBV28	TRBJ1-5	ASSSGQRYQPQH
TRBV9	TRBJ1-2	ASSVGWGTGYGYT
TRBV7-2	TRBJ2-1	ASSLRGTEGSGNEQF
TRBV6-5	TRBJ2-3	ASSASGGAGDTQY
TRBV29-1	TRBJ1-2	SVGSVGYGYT
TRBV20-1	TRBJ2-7	SARWYGVAEQY
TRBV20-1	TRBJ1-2	SANDVGYGYT
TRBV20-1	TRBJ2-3	SAQWGITDTQY
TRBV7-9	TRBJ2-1	ASSLALAGDNEQF
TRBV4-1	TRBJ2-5	ASSLHRGTQY
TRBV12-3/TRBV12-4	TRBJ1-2	ASSFQGRAGYT
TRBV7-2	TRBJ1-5	ASSSLGQAGQPQH
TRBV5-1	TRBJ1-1	ASSDWIGKTEAF
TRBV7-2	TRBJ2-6	ASSLEQGYRLGVLT
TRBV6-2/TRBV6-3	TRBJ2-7	ASRRIGADEQY
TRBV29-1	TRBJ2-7	SVGTVTGHEQY
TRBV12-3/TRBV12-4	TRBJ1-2	ASRGGQGGYT
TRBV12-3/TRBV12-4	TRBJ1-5	ASSLREGNQPQH
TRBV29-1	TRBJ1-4	SVLSQRGEKLF
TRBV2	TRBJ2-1	ASSVSSGGWVNEQF
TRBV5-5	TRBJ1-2	ASSPQQGVMDYGYT
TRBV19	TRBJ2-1	ASSIVGSGGPFNEQF
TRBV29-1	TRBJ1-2	SVPPGVEGSGYT
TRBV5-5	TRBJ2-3	ASSYLPGPTDTQY
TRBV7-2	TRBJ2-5	ASSSDGTAQGTQY
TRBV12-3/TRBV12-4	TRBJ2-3	ASSKTGGGFIDTQY
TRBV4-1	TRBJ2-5	ASSFVAGGGETQY
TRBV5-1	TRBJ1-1	ASSSDRDETEAF
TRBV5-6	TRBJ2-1	ASSPGTGLHEQF
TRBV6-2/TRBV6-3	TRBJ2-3	ASSYSPGTNTQY
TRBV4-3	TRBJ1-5	ASSQGLGNGNQPQH
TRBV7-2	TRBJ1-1	ASSLAMGNWGEAF